This TCR beta chain was captured in a study of cytomegalovirus exposure and HLA in healthy donors. 60 Vbeta and 13 Jbeta primers were used in PCR. Sequencing was performed with immunoSEQ multiplex PCR; in TCRdb, only in-frame clones are kept and a portion is missing. The table lists some 95,000 clones, roughly 70% of them singletons. Study-wide results and limits: A later analysis reportedly identified an Asian-associated ancestry cluster as carrying fewer N-insertions than the 666-donor mean. Most TCR beta V segments were productive about 87% or about 30% of the time in an earlier analysis. The dataset shows that most TCR sequences were rare, while some public TCRs occurred in many donors.

A word on this clone: Its antigen remains unidentified.

Material: PBMCs. The source of this sequence is a woman aged 18-29 years in good health and CMV-seropositive.

Written as DNA, the CDR3 is TGTGCAAGTCGCTTAGAAGAATTTACAGGGAAGAATGGCTACACCTTC. This translates into CASRLEEFTGKNGYTF. The chain uses TRBV12-2 and TRBJ1-2; no DNA check was done on the table's D call, TRBD1. TRBV12-2 represents a pseudogene. CDR3 length: 16 amino acids.